These T cell receptor beta chains were read from a single sample in a study of blood T cell repertoires in COVID-19. The protocol was immunoSEQ multiplex PCR, while the TCRdb copy is restricted to in-frame clones and leaves out a portion. Of under 200,000 clones listed, roughly nine tenths are singletons. The sequencing input was peripheral blood. The source of these receptors is a woman in her 70s with acute or convalescent COVID-19. CDR3s include the opening cysteine and the closing phenylalanine or tryptophan. D genes are given only for firm matches. The size entry is marked missing in some rows and otherwise reads once, few, many or a size class.

j_call: TRBJ1-6; clone_size: NA; v_call: TRBV6-1; d_call: NA; cdr3_nt: TGTGCCAGCAGTGAAGTTGCGGGGGGCGTAAATTCACCCCTCCACTTT; cdr3_aa: CASSEVAGGVNSPLHF
j_call: TRBJ1-1; clone_size: NA; v_call: TRBV28; d_call: TRBD1; cdr3_nt: TGTGCCAGCAGTTCCGGACAGGCCGGGGGCACTGAAGCTTTCTTT; cdr3_aa: CASSSGQAGGTEAFF
j_call: TRBJ2-3; clone_size: once; v_call: TRBV27; d_call: TRBD1; cdr3_nt: TGTGCCAGCAGTTTATATCTCCTGAGTCGGGGACAGGGGATAGATACGCAGTATTTT; cdr3_aa: CASSLYLLSRGQGIDTQYF
j_call: TRBJ2-2; clone_size: many; v_call: TRBV7-9; d_call: NA; cdr3_nt: TGTGCCAGCAGCTGGAGCACCGGGGAGCTGTTTTTT; cdr3_aa: CASSWSTGELFF
j_call: TRBJ2-7; clone_size: NA; v_call: TRBV9; d_call: NA; cdr3_nt: TGTGCCAGCGGGGAGCAGGAGAGCTCCTACGAGCAGTACTTC; cdr3_aa: CASGEQESSYEQYF
j_call: TRBJ2-6; clone_size: NA; v_call: TRBV7-9; d_call: TRBD1; cdr3_nt: TGTGCCAGCAGCTCTCCCGGGACAGGGTTCGGGGCCAACGTCCTGACTTTC; cdr3_aa: CASSSPGTGFGANVLTF
j_call: TRBJ1-5; clone_size: NA; v_call: TRBV6-2/TRBV6-3; d_call: NA; cdr3_nt: TGTGCCAGCACCTACTCAGGGGCTGTAAATCAGCCCCAGCATTTT; cdr3_aa: CASTYSGAVNQPQHF
j_call: TRBJ2-1; clone_size: NA; v_call: TRBV9; d_call: TRBD2; cdr3_nt: TGTGCCAGCAGCGTAGGCGGGAGGGCCTGGAATGAGCAGTTCTTC; cdr3_aa: CASSVGGRAWNEQFF
j_call: TRBJ1-4; clone_size: NA; v_call: TRBV7-6; d_call: NA; cdr3_nt: TGTGCCAGCAGCCCCTACAGGATGGGGGCCCGTAGGGAAAAACTGTTTTTT; cdr3_aa: CASSPYRMGARREKLFF
j_call: TRBJ1-6; clone_size: few; v_call: TRBV14; d_call: TRBD1; cdr3_nt: TGTGCCAGCAGCCAACTACAGGGGGCCAGTTCACCCCTCCACTTT; cdr3_aa: CASSQLQGASSPLHF
j_call: TRBJ2-1; clone_size: NA; v_call: TRBV6-1; d_call: NA; cdr3_nt: TGTGCCAGCAGTGTCCTAGCGCAGAGCTCCTACAATGAGCAGTTCTTC; cdr3_aa: CASSVLAQSSYNEQFF
j_call: TRBJ2-1; clone_size: NA; v_call: TRBV18; d_call: TRBD2; cdr3_nt: TGTGCCAGCTCACTTTTAGGGACTAGCGGGAGCTCCTACAATGAGCAGTTCTTC; cdr3_aa: CASSLLGTSGSSYNEQFF
j_call: TRBJ2-7; clone_size: NA; v_call: TRBV5-5; d_call: NA; cdr3_nt: TGTGCCAGCAGCTCGCGGGACCGCCCTCCGAGTTTCGAGCAGTACTTC; cdr3_aa: CASSSRDRPPSFEQYF
j_call: TRBJ2-1; clone_size: NA; v_call: TRBV4-3; d_call: TRBD2; cdr3_nt: TGCGCCAGCAGCCAAGTCCTAGCGGGGGCCTCCTACAATGAGCAGTTCTTC; cdr3_aa: CASSQVLAGASYNEQFF
j_call: TRBJ2-2; clone_size: NA; v_call: TRBV24-1; d_call: NA; cdr3_nt: TGTGCCACCAGTGCCGCGTCGAACACCGGGGAGCTGTTTTTT; cdr3_aa: CATSAASNTGELFF
j_call: TRBJ1-6; clone_size: NA; v_call: TRBV5-4; d_call: NA; cdr3_nt: TGTGCCAGCAGCAAGCTCGGGACACATAATTCACCCCTCCACTTT; cdr3_aa: CASSKLGTHNSPLHF
j_call: TRBJ1-4; clone_size: once; v_call: TRBV28; d_call: NA; cdr3_nt: TGTGCCAGCAGTGGTTTCGCAGGGGTAGAGAATGAAAAACTGTTTTTT; cdr3_aa: CASSGFAGVENEKLFF
j_call: TRBJ2-7; clone_size: NA; v_call: TRBV28; d_call: NA; cdr3_nt: TGTGCCAGCAGCCTAACCCACAGGATCACCTACGAGCAGTACTTC; cdr3_aa: CASSLTHRITYEQYF
j_call: TRBJ1-1; clone_size: NA; v_call: TRBV29-1; d_call: TRBD1; cdr3_nt: TGCAGCCATTCCCAGGGGGATGGCACTGAAGCTTTCTTT; cdr3_aa: CSHSQGDGTEAFF
j_call: TRBJ1-5; clone_size: few; v_call: TRBV19; d_call: NA; cdr3_nt: TGTGCCAGTAGTATAGACAGGGCTAATCACTTTACGTATAATAGCAATCAGCCCCAGCATTTT; cdr3_aa: CASSIDRANHFTYNSNQPQHF
j_call: TRBJ2-4; clone_size: NA; v_call: TRBV28; d_call: NA; cdr3_nt: TGTGCCAGCAGCAACTCCCAGGGGAACAAAAACATTCAGTACTTC; cdr3_aa: CASSNSQGNKNIQYF
j_call: TRBJ1-1; clone_size: once; v_call: TRBV18; d_call: TRBD1; cdr3_nt: TGTGCCAGCTCAAGACAGGGAACTGAAGCTTTCTTT; cdr3_aa: CASSRQGTEAFF